Listed below are T cell receptor beta chains from one sample, sequenced in a study of cytomegalovirus exposure and HLA in healthy donors. Here immunoSEQ multiplex PCR was the method, and the copy in TCRdb shows in-frame clones only, minus some. The sample records around 210,000 clones, around 77% being singletons. Sequencing was carried out using PBMCs. The receptor source for this set is a woman aged 30 to 39 in good health and CMV-seronegative. Each CDR3 is given with its conserved first and last residue. The D gene is left open where the match is weak. Clone size is given for some rows only: seen once, a few or many times, or a class if the clone is expanded.

TRBV27	TRBJ2-7	TRBD2	.	13	TGTGCCAGCAGTTTGGGGAGGGCCAACGAGCAGTACTTC	CASSLGRANEQYF
TRBV4-1	TRBJ2-4	.	.	13	TGCGCCAGCAGCCCTCCCGTTAAAAACATTCAGTACTTC	CASSPPVKNIQYF
TRBV27	TRBJ2-7	TRBD2	.	15	TGTGCCAGCGGTCGACTAGCCCCACCAACCTACGAGCAGTACTTC	CASGRLAPPTYEQYF
TRBV7-6	TRBJ1-1	TRBD1	.	15	TGTGCCAGCAGCTCAAGGACAGGAAGTCAGCCTGAAGCTTTCTTT	CASSSRTGSQPEAFF
TRBV9	TRBJ2-6	TRBD1	.	19	TGTGCCAGCAGCGTAGTCTTAGGGACAGGGGAACCTGGGGCCAACGTCCTGACTTTC	CASSVVLGTGEPGANVLTF
TRBV6-5	TRBJ2-1	TRBD2	few	15	TGTGCCAGCAGTACACCCGGGACTAGCCTCAATGAGCAGTTCTTC	CASSTPGTSLNEQFF
TRBV4-1	TRBJ1-5	.	once	14	TGCGCCAGGGGAACGGGGGAAGGGAATCAGCCCCAGCATTTT	CARGTGEGNQPQHF
TRBV18	TRBJ1-5	.	.	13	TGTGCCAGCCACCCAGGGATAGGAGAGCCCCAGCATTTT	CASHPGIGEPQHF
TRBV2	TRBJ1-1	TRBD1	few	15	TGTGCCAGCAGCCTGGACAGGGTAGTGAACACTGAAGCTTTCTTT	CASSLDRVVNTEAFF
TRBV6-1	TRBJ2-7	TRBD2	.	16	TGTGCCAGCAGTGTTATACCGGGACTAGCGGCCTACGAGCAGTACTTC	CASSVIPGLAAYEQYF
TRBV30	TRBJ2-5	TRBD2	.	14	TGTGCCTGGGGACTAGCGGGGAATTGGGAGACCCAGTACTTC	CAWGLAGNWETQYF
TRBV6-6	TRBJ1-1	.	.	12	TGTGCCAGCAGTCCCGGGGGGACTGAAGCTTTCTTT	CASSPGGTEAFF
TRBV16	TRBJ1-2	.	.	14	TGTGCCAGCAGTTTACAGGGTTTTAACTATGGCTACACCTTC	CASSLQGFNYGYTF
TRBV11-1	TRBJ2-7	TRBD2	.	14	TGTGCCAGCAGCTTCGTGGCGGGAGGTCACGAGCAGTACTTC	CASSFVAGGHEQYF
TRBV7-9	TRBJ2-1	TRBD2	.	15	TGTGCCAGCAGCCCAGGGGGGCGGGAGGGAGATGAGCAGTTCTTC	CASSPGGREGDEQFF
TRBV30	TRBJ2-7	.	few	11	TGTGCCGGAGGACCAAACTACGAGCAGTACTTC	CAGGPNYEQYF